The next 10 T cell receptor beta chains were all read from a single sample in a study of OX40 agonist ivuxolimab in advanced cancers. Using immunoSEQ multiplex PCR, the repertoire was profiled, and TCRdb retains in-frame clones only, with some absent. The sample records fewer than 25,000 clones, around two thirds being singletons. Sequenced material: CD4+ or CD8+ T cells sorted from blood, taken in a trial of the OX40 agonist ivuxolimab. All receptors come from an adult with an advanced solid tumor such as melanoma, head and neck, liver or kidney cancer.

Ten or more counts support this clone. The V call is TRBV19, the J call TRBJ1-1, with D uncertain. Germline V gene lookup returns CDR1 LNHDA and CDR2 SQIVND (reference sequence). The germline V and J ends were trimmed by 6 bases and 5 bases, with 13 bases remaining between them. This CDR3 comprises 13 residues. CDR3 in DNA: TGTGCCAGTAGGCGGGGAATCGGGACTGAAGCTTTCTTT. Protein product: CASRRGIGTEAFF.

This rearrangement joins TRBV30 to TRBJ2-6; no reliable D call. CDR3 length equals 17 residues. In germline, CDR1 is GTSNPN, CDR2 SVGIG (reference sequence). V lost 5 bases, J lost 0 bases, and 17 bases lay in between. The CDR3 region has the DNA TGTGCCTGGGATCTGAGGTCGGCCCACTCTGGGGCCAACGTCCTGACTTTC. This translates into CAWDLRSAHSGANVLTF.

Points on this clone: Given a much more abundant clone one base away, this may be a read error. The chain has TRBV23-1 and TRBJ2-7; unclear D gene. TRBV23-1 is labeled an ORF, and its function is uncertain. CDR3 length: 14 amino acids. CDR3 sequence: CASSLYLGSYKQYF. CDR3 DNA sequence: TGCGCCAGCAGTCTGTACTTGGGCTCCTACAAGCAGTACTTC.

V and J are TRBV6-5 and TRBJ2-1; D gene unclear. V was pared by 2 bases and J by 4 bases, with 6 bases between. Germline CDR1 and CDR2: MNHEY and SVGAGI. This CDR3 spans 13 amino acids. CDR3: CASSYQRYNEQFF. The CDR3 DNA follows: TGTGCCAGCAGTTACCAACGGTACAATGAGCAGTTCTTC.

The chain is built from TRBV7-8 and TRBJ2-2; D unclear. V lost 5 bases, J lost 10 bases, and 14 bases lay in between. The CDR3 is made up of 13 amino acids. Germline V CDR1 and CDR2: SGHVS, FQNEAQ. This CDR3 reads CASSPIPPVELFF. The CDR3 nucleotides read TGTGCCAGCAGCCCAATTCCCCCGGTGGAGCTGTTTTTT.

CDR3 nucleotide sequence: TGCGCCAGCAGCTTAAACGGGGAGCTGTTTTTT. This gives the protein CASSLNGELFF. The chain carries TRBV5-1 and TRBJ2-2, with D unresolved. CDR1 is SGHRS, CDR2 YFSETQ, per germline. The CDR3 loop spans 11 amino acids. V shed 2 bases and J shed 7 bases, with 3 bases lying between them.

The chain employs TRBV9 and TRBJ1-2; a possible D gene is TRBD1 (5 bases). The germline gives CDR1 SGDLS, CDR2 YYNGEE. This CDR3 region has 12 residues. V lost 1 base and J 7 bases, leaving 8 bases between the germline ends. The CDR3 reads CASSVQGIGYTF. The CDR3 DNA follows: TGTGCCAGCAGCGTACAGGGAATTGGCTACACCTTC.

With respect to this clone: Germline is not matched at one junction end, which may reflect a read error. CDR3: CASSLERGPIYEQYF. The CDR3, as DNA: TGTGCTAGCAGCTTAGAGAGGGGCCCGATTTACGAGCAGTACTTC. The rearrangement joins TRBV7-7 to TRBJ2-7; D may match TRBD1 or TRBD2 (5 bases each). This CDR3 is built from 15 residues. Germline V gene data show CDR1 as SSHAT and CDR2 as FNYEAQ (reference sequence).

The chain carries TRBV19 and TRBJ2-7; D not certain. CDR3 size: 14 residues. Trimming pared 0 bases from V and 3 bases from J, leaving 9 bases between. The germline V gene encodes CDR1 LNHDA and CDR2 SQIVND (reference sequence). The CDR3 DNA follows: TGTGCCAGTAGTATAGAGGACGACCTCTACGAGCAGTACTTC. Translating gives CASSIEDDLYEQYF. The full variable domain, with the rest looked up from reference TRBV19 and TRBJ2-7, is DGGITQSPKYLFRKEGQNVTLSCEQNLNHDAMYWYRQDPGQGLRLIYYSQIVNDFQKGDIAEGYSVSREKKESFPLTVTSAQKNPTAFYLCASSIEDDLYEQYFGPGTRLTVT.

This clone appeared a single time. The rearrangement links TRBV7-9 to TRBJ2-7; the D gene could be TRBD1 or TRBD2 (5 bases each). This CDR3 is built from 13 residues. CDR1 and CDR2 (germline): SEHNR, FQNEAQ (reference sequence). Trimming left V 5 bases short and J 3 bases short, with 11 bases between. Here the CDR3 reads CASSHSRGYEQYF. CDR3 nucleotides: TGTGCCAGCAGCCACTCGAGGGGCTACGAGCAGTACTTC. Based on the CDR3 plus reference TRBV7-9 and TRBJ2-7, the full variable domain is DTGVSQNPRHKITKRGQNVTFRCDPISEHNRLYWYRQTLGQGPEFLTYFQNEAQLEKSRLLSDRFSAERPKGSFSTLEIQRTEQGDSAMYLCASSHSRGYEQYFGPGTRLTVT.